One sample yielded the 20 T cell receptor beta chains listed below, sequenced in a study of graft-versus-host responses after intestinal transplantation. Their antigens remain unidentified. Libraries were prepared by immunoSEQ multiplex PCR; TCRdb keeps only in-frame clonotypes and omits some of them. Of under 100,000 clones listed, 85% to 95% are singletons. The material sequenced was unstimulated CD8+ T cells sorted from spleen or lymph node cells, taken before transplant. Source of these receptors: a human donor who was the organ donor for an intestinal transplant.

Comment on this clone: An end of the junction differs from the germline gene, which may be a read error. This chain uses TRBV4-3 with TRBJ2-7, with 9 positions matching TRBD1. The CDR3 spans 15 residues. Germline V lookup: CDR1 LGHNA, CDR2 YSLEER. DNA of the CDR3: TGCACCAGCAGCCAAGAAGGGACAGGGTCCTACGAGCAGTACTTC. Translated: CTSSQEGTGSYEQYF.

In this sample, this clone turned up once. The chain recombines TRBV18 with TRBJ1-5; D may be TRBD1 (6 bases). V was clipped by 6 bases and J by 7 bases, with 13 bases between them. The CDR3 is 13 amino acids. Germline-derived CDR1 and CDR2 are KGHSH and LQKENI. The CDR3 DNA sequence: TGTGCCAGCTCCGCCAGGGGTATACAGCCCCAGCATTTT. Its protein is CASSARGIQPQHF. Together with reference TRBV18 and TRBJ1-5, the CDR3 gives the full variable domain: NAGVMQNPRHLVRRRGQEARLRCSPMKGHSHVYWYRQLPEEGLKFMVYLQKENIIDESGMPKERFSAEFPKEGPSILRIQQVVRGDSAAYFCASSARGIQPQHFGDGTRLSIL.

V and J are TRBV11-2 and TRBJ2-2, with 7 positions matching TRBD1. CDR3 size: 18 residues. J was trimmed by 3 bases and V by 1 base; bases with no gene match: 11. The germline V gene has CDR1 SGHAT and CDR2 FQNNGV. The CDR3 region is CASSLVRGTAKDTGELFF. The CDR3 DNA reads TGTGCCAGCAGCTTAGTTCGAGGGACAGCGAAAGACACCGGGGAGCTGTTTTTT.

This chain joins TRBV19 and TRBJ1-1, with TRBD1 as a possible D gene (5 bases). The germline gives CDR1 LNHDA, CDR2 SQIVND (reference sequence). Trimming pared 3 bases from V and 8 bases from J, leaving 10 bases between. This CDR3 is built from 12 residues. CDR3 amino acids: CASSIGGLEAFF. DNA for the CDR3: TGTGCCAGTAGTATCGGGGGACTAGAAGCTTTCTTT.

This clone has a single count. J is TRBJ1-4 and V is TRBV18; TRBD1 agrees at 7 bases. The CDR3 contains 18 residues. Germline V gene sequence: CDR1 KGHSH, CDR2 LQKENI. V was pared by 6 bases and J by 0 bases, with 13 bases of the junction left unmatched. The CDR3 DNA is TGTGCCAGCTCCCTCAGACAGGGTCCGGGGGCAACTAATGAAAAACTGTTTTTT. Translated, it gives CASSLRQGPGATNEKLFF.

This sequence joins TRBV5-8 and TRBJ2-5, with TRBD2 matching 7 bases. CDR1 and CDR2 (germline): SGHTS, YDEGEE. Trimming at V came to 0 bases and at J to 1 base, leaving 6 bases not matched to a gene. The CDR3 covers 16 residues. The CDR3 sequence is CASSLAASGFQETQYF. CDR3 coding DNA: TGTGCCAGCAGCTTGGCCGCTAGCGGATTCCAAGAGACCCAGTACTTC.

This clone has just one count. The same CDR3 can be traced to other DNA sequences in this sample. The genes are TRBV27 and TRBJ2-1, with no clear D. Germline V CDR1 and CDR2: MNHEY, SMNVEV (reference sequence). CDR3 length: 14 residues. The ends were cut back, 8 bases at V and 2 bases at J, with 13 bases in the middle. CDR3 sequence (DNA): TGTGCCAGCTCCCCGGTCGGAGCCTACAATGAGCAGTTCTTC. This translates into CASSPVGAYNEQFF.

This clone came up once. This chain joins TRBV27 and TRBJ2-3; weak D call: TRBD2 (6 bases). Germline V gene lookup returns CDR1 MNHEY and CDR2 SMNVEV (reference sequence). The CDR3 loop spans 15 amino acids. Trimming left V 0 bases short and J 2 bases short, with 9 bases between. This chain's CDR3 is CASSLSSGVTDTQYF. Here the CDR3 DNA reads TGTGCCAGCAGTTTATCTAGCGGCGTCACAGATACGCAGTATTTT.

The gene calls are TRBV4-1 and TRBJ1-1; TRBD1 agrees at 8 bases. CDR3 size: 17 residues. Germline V CDR1 and CDR2: MGHRA, YSYEKL. The junction had 11 bases not matched to a gene; V was cut back by 4 bases and J by 1 base. CDR3 sequence: CASSLERQGWTNTEAFF. The CDR3 DNA is TGCGCCAGCAGCCTCGAACGACAGGGGTGGACGAACACTGAAGCTTTCTTT.

The chain carries TRBV6-6 and TRBJ1-3, with 7 bases that match TRBD1. This CDR3 contains 16 residues. CDR1 MNHNY and CDR2 SVGAGI come from the germline V gene (reference sequence). Losses at the gene ends were 7 bases for V and 4 bases for J; bases not matched to a gene: 13. The chain's CDR3 is CASNDRKGAPGNTIYF. CDR3 sequence (DNA): TGTGCCAGCAATGACAGAAAGGGGGCGCCCGGAAACACCATATATTTT.

V usage is TRBV11-2 and J usage is TRBJ2-5; D not certain. Near its end, the DNA agrees better with TRBJ2-7, so the J call may be wrong. The germline V gene encodes CDR1 SGHAT and CDR2 FQNNGV. The CDR3 is made up of 15 amino acids. The CDR3 coding sequence is TGTGCCAGCAGCTTAGAGGCGGCTAGCTCCTACGAGCAGTACTTC. Amino acids: CASSLEAASSYEQYF.

The CDR3 protein is CASSLIHSSSTDTQYF. The CDR3 coding sequence is TGTGCCAGCAGTTTAATACACAGCTCTAGCACAGATACGCAGTATTTT. The V gene is TRBV27, the J gene TRBJ2-3; no clear D. Trimming stripped 2 bases from V and 0 bases from J, with 12 bases between. The CDR3 sequence is 16 residues long. Germline lookup yields CDR1 MNHEY and CDR2 SMNVEV (reference sequence).

The CDR3 sequence is CASSSPGTAVEAFF. As DNA, the CDR3 is TGTGCCAGCAGTTCTCCTGGGACAGCGGTTGAAGCTTTCTTT. This sequence joins TRBV27 and TRBJ1-1, with 7 bases aligning to TRBD1. Germline lookup yields CDR1 MNHEY and CDR2 SMNVEV (reference sequence). V dropped 4 bases and J dropped 7; count of bases not matched to a gene: 9. This CDR3 has 14 residues.

This clone is a singleton in its sample. This chain links TRBV9 with TRBJ2-7; 8 nucleotides align to TRBD1. V was clipped by 3 bases and J by 4 bases; unmatched bases: 9. CDR1 is SGDLS, CDR2 YYNGEE, per germline. The CDR3 extends over 15 amino acids. CDR3 amino acids: CASSAMTGDGYEQYF. The CDR3 DNA follows: TGTGCCAGCAGCGCAATGACAGGGGATGGGTACGAGCAGTACTTC. Together with reference TRBV9 and TRBJ2-7, the CDR3 gives the full variable domain: DSGVTQTPKHLITATGQRVTLRCSPRSGDLSVYWYQQSLDQGLQFLIQYYNGEERAKGNILERFSAQQFPDLHSELNLSSLELGDSALYFCASSAMTGDGYEQYFGPGTRLTVT.

DNA for the CDR3: TGTGCCAGCAGTGGGGAGGCTACGTCTCTCTCCAATGAGCAGTTCTTC. This translates into CASSGEATSLSNEQFF. The rearrangement links TRBV27 to TRBJ2-1, with D possibly being TRBD2 (6 bases). Between the trimmed V and J ends, which lost 5 bases and 6 bases, there was a span of 20 bases. Germline-derived CDR1 and CDR2 are MNHEY and SMNVEV (reference sequence). This CDR3 has 16 residues.

V and J are TRBV10-1 and TRBJ2-3; D ambiguous. Per germline, CDR1 WNHNN and CDR2 SYGVQD (reference sequence). CDR3 length: 12 residues. The V and J ends lost 8 bases and 1 base respectively, with 7 bases between them. CDR3 protein: CASPTRTDTQYF. The DNA of the CDR3 is TGCGCCAGCCCCACTCGCACAGATACGCAGTATTTT.

The chain couples TRBV19 to TRBJ2-7; TRBD2 might be the D (5 bases). The ends were cut back, 7 bases at V and 0 bases at J, with 13 bases in the middle. The CDR3 is 14 residues long. Germline V lookup: CDR1 LNHDA, CDR2 SQIVND (reference sequence). CDR3 DNA: TGTGCCAGTAACGAGGGAGCCTCCTCCTACGAGCAGTACTTC. As protein: CASNEGASSYEQYF.

The chain carries TRBV29-1 and TRBJ1-4, with TRBD1 identical over 7 bases. The CDR3 runs to 16 residues. The V segment lost 7 bases and the J segment 7 bases; nucleotides outside the gene matches: 18. The V gene's germline CDR1 is SQVTM and CDR2 ANQGSEA. The CDR3 nucleotides are TGCAGCGCCCAGGGGGACAGATTGCAACTCGGTGAAAAACTGTTTTTT. Protein: CSAQGDRLQLGEKLFF.

This chain joins TRBV7-9 and TRBJ1-3; no reliable D call. The CDR3 sequence is 15 residues long. Germline CDR1 and CDR2: SEHNR and FQNEAQ (reference sequence). V gave up 3 bases and J gave up 0 bases, with 9 bases separating them. Here the CDR3 reads CASSLGRSSGNTIYF. The CDR3 coding sequence is TGTGCCAGCAGCTTGGGCAGAAGCTCTGGAAACACCATATATTTT. The whole variable domain, remainder taken from reference TRBV7-9 and TRBJ1-3, is DTGVSQNPRHKITKRGQNVTFRCDPISEHNRLYWYRQTLGQGPEFLTYFQNEAQLEKSRLLSDRFSAERPKGSFSTLEIQRTEQGDSAMYLCASSLGRSSGNTIYFGEGSWLTVV.

The rearrangement joins TRBV9 to TRBJ2-2, with no clear D. V dropped 2 bases and J dropped 4 bases, with 6 bases sitting between them. Per the germline V gene, CDR1 is SGDLS and CDR2 is YYNGEE. CDR3 length: 13 residues. The chain's CDR3 is CASSVRSTGELFF. CDR3 nucleotide sequence: TGTGCCAGCAGCGTCCGCAGCACCGGGGAGCTGTTTTTT.